Reported below is one TCR beta chain. These data originate in a study of blood T cell repertoires in COVID-19. Study context: PBMCs, B-cell-depleted T cells, or T cells were the source of the cDNA or gDNA that made up the material.

In the original processing: Reference gene primer amplification gave estimated nucleated cell counts. Clones were sequenced by immunoSEQ multiplex PCR, and TCRdb holds only the in-frame ones, with some missing. The DNA gave D and trimming, while V, J and clone size come from that table. The data hold approximately 200,000 clones, with 80% to 90% observed a single time. Seattle participants joined during active infection and were tracked over time. The germline V and J ends were trimmed by 7 bases and 8 bases, with 20 bases remaining between them. CDR3 length: 13 amino acids. Germline V CDR1 and CDR2: SQVTM, ANQGSEA.

Specimen: peripheral blood. This receptor was identified in a man aged 25-45 years with COVID-19, enrolled during active disease. The rearrangement links TRBV29-1 to TRBJ1-2; tentative D call: TRBD1 (5 bases). CDR3 nucleotide sequence: TGCAGCGGGGGGAATGAGCCGAGGCGAGGCTACACCTTC. Its protein product is CSGGNEPRRGYTF.